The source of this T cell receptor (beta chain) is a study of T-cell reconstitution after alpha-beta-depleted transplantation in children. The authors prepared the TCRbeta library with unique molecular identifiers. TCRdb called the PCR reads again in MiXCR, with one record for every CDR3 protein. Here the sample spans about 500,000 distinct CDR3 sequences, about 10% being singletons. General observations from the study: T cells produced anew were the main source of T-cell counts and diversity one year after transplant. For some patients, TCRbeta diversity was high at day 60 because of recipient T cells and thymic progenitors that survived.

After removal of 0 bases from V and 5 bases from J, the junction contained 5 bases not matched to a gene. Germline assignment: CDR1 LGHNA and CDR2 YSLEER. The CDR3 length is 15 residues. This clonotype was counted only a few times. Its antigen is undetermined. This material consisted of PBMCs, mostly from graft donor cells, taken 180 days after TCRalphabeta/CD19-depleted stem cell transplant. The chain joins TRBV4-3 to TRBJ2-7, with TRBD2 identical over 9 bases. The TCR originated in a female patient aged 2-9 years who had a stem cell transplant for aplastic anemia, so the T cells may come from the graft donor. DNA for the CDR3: TGCGCCAGCAGCCAAGAGTTCGTAGCGGGAGACGAGCAGTACTTC. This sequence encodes CASSQEFVAGDEQYF.